Listed here are 10 T cell receptor beta chains from one sample, sequenced in a study of PD-1 blockade in classical Hodgkin lymphoma (dated by TCRdb to the early 2020s). This sample's time point label indicates: cycle 1 day 1 (C1D1), immediately before nivolumab initiation. All trial patients had relapsed after autologous stem cell transplantation, with cohorts A, B and C differing in prior brentuximab vedotin exposure. The library was made by the immunoSEQ multiplex PCR assay. Imported from immuneACCESS, the table was reduced by TCRdb to in-frame sequences with V and J called. These copies leave out some clones; in studies compared against another copy, an unresolved V gene accounts for under half, and the cause of the remainder is not known. In this sample the table shows some 96,000 clones, approximately 83% of which occur a single time. The top ten clones comprise more than 10% of the sample.

The sample consisted of peripheral blood mononuclear cells (PBMCs), taken at baseline. Receptors originate from a human donor with classical Hodgkin lymphoma.

This rearrangement joins TRBV9 to TRBJ2-7; weak D call: TRBD1 (6 bases). CDR1 is SGDLS, CDR2 YYNGEE, per germline. The CDR3 is 15 residues long. V was trimmed by 0 bases and J by 2 bases, leaving 12 bases between them. The CDR3 reads CASSVGSGEAYEQYF. CDR3 nucleotide sequence: TGTGCCAGCAGCGTAGGTTCAGGGGAAGCCTACGAGCAGTACTTC.

The CDR3 is CASSVTDTQYF. CDR3 sequence (DNA): TGTGCCAGCAGTGTCACAGATACGCAGTATTTT. V gene TRBV6-1 combines with J gene TRBJ2-3, with D hard to call. Germline CDR1 reads MNHNS; CDR2 reads SASEGT. V shed 4 bases and J shed 2 bases, with 1 base lying between them. CDR3 length equals 11 residues.

The chain carries TRBV29-1 and TRBJ1-5; the D is unclear. The length of the CDR3 is 14 residues. Germline V gene data show CDR1 as SQVTM and CDR2 as ANQGSEA. The V end was cut by 7 bases, the J end by 2 bases, with 15 bases between. CDR3 loop: CSASDGRGNQPQHF. Written as DNA, the CDR3 is TGCAGCGCCTCGGACGGCCGGGGCAATCAGCCCCAGCATTTT.

The chain is built from TRBV28 and TRBJ2-7, with D possibly TRBD2 on 6 matching bases. V lost 2 bases to trimming and J lost 4 bases, with 18 bases between them. The CDR3 totals 16 residues. The V gene's germline CDR1 is MDHEN and CDR2 SYDVKM. In nucleotides, the CDR3 is TGTGCCAGCAGTTTAAGGTTCGGGAGTAAAGGGTACGAGCAGTACTTC. This codes for CASSLRFGSKGYEQYF.

The chain employs TRBV6-5 and TRBJ1-1, with D tentatively TRBD1 (5 bases). V dropped 5 bases and J dropped 6 bases, with 7 bases sitting between them. The germline CDR1 and CDR2 sequences are MNHEY and SVGAGI. This CDR3 comprises 11 residues. This CDR3 reads CASSQGAEAFF. In DNA, the CDR3 is TGTGCCAGCAGTCAGGGAGCTGAAGCTTTCTTT.

The genes are TRBV6-5 and TRBJ2-3; unclear D gene. The germline CDR1 and CDR2 sequences are MNHEY and SVGAGI. The CDR3 is 16 amino acids. V was shortened by 0 bases and J by 0 bases, with 10 bases between the two germline ends. DNA for the CDR3: TGTGCCAGCAGTTACTCCGGGTGGACGAGCACAGATACGCAGTATTTT. Amino acid sequence: CASSYSGWTSTDTQYF.

This chain uses TRBV19 with TRBJ1-5; TRBD1 matches at 9 bases. This CDR3 is built from 16 residues. The ends lost 6 bases at V and 2 bases at J; junction bases unmatched: 8. CDR1 LNHDA and CDR2 SQIVND come from the germline V gene (reference sequence). CDR3: CASSHGGQGGNQPQHF. In DNA, the CDR3 is TGTGCCAGTAGCCACGGGGGACAGGGAGGCAATCAGCCCCAGCATTTT.

The chain links TRBV2 to TRBJ1-4; D gene ambiguous. V lost 7 bases and J 8 bases, leaving 14 bases between the germline ends. Germline CDR1 is SNHLY and CDR2 is FYNNEI. This CDR3 is built from 13 residues. CDR3 in DNA: TGTGCCAGCAACCAACAAAGGTGGGAAAAACTGTTTTTT. It yields the protein CASNQQRWEKLFF.

This chain uses TRBV5-1 with TRBJ2-2; TRBD2 matches 14 bases. Germline-derived CDR1 and CDR2 are SGHRS and YFSETQ. V lost 0 bases, J lost 4 bases, and 2 bases stayed unmatched. There are 17 residues in the CDR3. The CDR3: CASSLETSGRATGELFF. CDR3 DNA sequence: TGCGCCAGCAGCTTGGAGACTAGCGGGAGGGCCACCGGGGAGCTGTTTTTT.

The V call is TRBV7-9, the J call TRBJ1-1; D is unresolved. Germline loops: CDR1 SEHNR, CDR2 FQNEAQ (reference sequence). The CDR3 extends over 13 amino acids. Trimming took off 2 bases at V and 5 bases at J, with 9 bases between the two ends. The CDR3 DNA is TGTGCCAGCAGCTTATTAGGCGGGACTGAAGCTTTCTTT. Translation: CASSLLGGTEAFF.